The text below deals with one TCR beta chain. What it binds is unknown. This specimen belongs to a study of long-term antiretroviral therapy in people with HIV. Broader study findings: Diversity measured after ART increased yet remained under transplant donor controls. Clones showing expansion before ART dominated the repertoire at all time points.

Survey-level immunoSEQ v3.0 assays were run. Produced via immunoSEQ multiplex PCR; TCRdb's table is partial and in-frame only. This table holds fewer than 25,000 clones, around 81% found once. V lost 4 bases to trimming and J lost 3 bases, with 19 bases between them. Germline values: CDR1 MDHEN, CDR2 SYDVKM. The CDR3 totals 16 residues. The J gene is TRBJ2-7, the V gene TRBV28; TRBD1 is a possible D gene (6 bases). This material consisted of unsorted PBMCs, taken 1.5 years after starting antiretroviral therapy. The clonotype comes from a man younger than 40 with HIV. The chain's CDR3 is CASSSHVTDRDYEQYF. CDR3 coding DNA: TGTGCCAGCAGTTCCCACGTGACGGACAGAGACTACGAGCAGTACTTC.